The source of this T cell receptor (beta chain) is a study of T-cell reconstitution after alpha-beta-depleted transplantation in children. Unique molecular identifiers were incorporated when the TCRbeta library was constructed. Via MiXCR, TCRdb re-called the PCR reads, giving one row per CDR3 protein. The sample has under 250,000 distinct CDR3 sequences, approximately 7% seen once; the top ten hold roughly 6%. CDR3 size: 14 residues. The ends lost 1 base at V and 4 bases at J; junction bases unmatched: 3. Per the germline V gene, CDR1 is LGHDT and CDR2 is YNNKEL (reference sequence). Study-wide results and caveats: The study reportedly traced alpha-beta T cells about two months after transplant to several hundred expanded graft clones.

Worth noting for this clonotype: What it binds is unknown.

The sequence came from a boy between 2 and 10 years old with acute lymphoblastic leukemia, due to receive a stem cell transplant. The gene calls are TRBV3-1 and TRBJ2-7, with 8 bases lining up with TRBD2. Sample: PBMCs, taken before TCRalphabeta/CD19-depleted stem cell transplant. The CDR3: CASSQGTSLYEQYF. Written as DNA, the CDR3 is TGTGCCAGCAGCCAAGGGACTAGCTTATACGAGCAGTACTTC.